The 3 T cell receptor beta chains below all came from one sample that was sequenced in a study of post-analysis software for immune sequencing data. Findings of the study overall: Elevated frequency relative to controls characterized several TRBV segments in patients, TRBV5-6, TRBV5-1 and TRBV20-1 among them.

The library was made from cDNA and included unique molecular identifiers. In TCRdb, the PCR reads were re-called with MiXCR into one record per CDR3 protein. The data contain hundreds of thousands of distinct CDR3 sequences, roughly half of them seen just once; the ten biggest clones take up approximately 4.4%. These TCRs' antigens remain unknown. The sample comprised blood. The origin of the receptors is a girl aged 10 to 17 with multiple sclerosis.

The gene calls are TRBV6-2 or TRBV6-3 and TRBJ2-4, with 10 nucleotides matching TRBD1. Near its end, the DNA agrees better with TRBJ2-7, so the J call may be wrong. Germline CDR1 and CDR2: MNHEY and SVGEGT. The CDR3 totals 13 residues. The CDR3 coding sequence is TGTGCCAGCAGTGACAGGGGGCGACGCGAGCAGTACTTC. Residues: CASSDRGRREQYF.

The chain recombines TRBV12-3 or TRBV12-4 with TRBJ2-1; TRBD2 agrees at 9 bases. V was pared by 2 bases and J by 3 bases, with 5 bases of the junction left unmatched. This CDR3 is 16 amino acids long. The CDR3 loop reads CASSLQSSGDYNEQFF. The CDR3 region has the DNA TGTGCCAGCAGTTTACAGTCTAGCGGGGACTACAATGAGCAGTTCTTC.

CDR3 amino acids: CASSLEGQGFSYEQYF. DNA for the CDR3: TGTGCCAGCAGCTTAGAGGGACAGGGTTTCTCCTACGAGCAGTACTTC. This chain connects TRBV7-2 to TRBJ2-7; 9 bases match TRBD1. Germline V gives CDR1 SGHTA, CDR2 FQGNSA. CDR3 length: 16 amino acids. Trimming at V came to 1 base and at J to 0 bases, leaving 4 bases not matched to a gene.